The T cell receptor beta chain described here comes from a study of cytomegalovirus exposure and HLA in healthy donors. Study-wide results and limits: A later analysis revealed that TCR association rates differed between HLA loci, peaking at DRB1 and bottoming out at HLA-C.

This clone was counted once. Its specificity is unknown. This CDR3 is built from 16 residues. V lost 5 bases and J 1 base, leaving 17 bases between the germline ends. Germline-derived CDR1 and CDR2 are LNHDA and SQIVND (reference sequence). The PCR had 60 Vbeta and 13 Jbeta primers. TCRdb keeps only in-frame clones here, not all; method: immunoSEQ multiplex PCR. This table has 95,000 to 150,000 clones, approximately 79% appearing once. The chain joins TRBV19 to TRBJ1-1, with D maybe TRBD1 (5 bases). The sample taken for sequencing was PBMCs. The sequence was collected from a young man in good health and CMV-seronegative. For the CDR3, the DNA is TGTGCCAGTAGTCCCTTTGCGGGGCAGGGGAACACTGAAGCTTTCTTT. It yields the protein CASSPFAGQGNTEAFF.